This T cell receptor (beta chain) was sequenced during a study of neurological immune-mediated disorders (dated by TCRdb to between 2019 and 2020). Turning to the overall study: Among the roughly 34 multiple sclerosis patients, relapsing-remitting MS was present in some 30 and secondary progressive MS was present in 3. Using UMI-based sequencing, the study compared peripheral blood TCR-beta repertoires from patients with HTLV-I-associated myelopathy (HAM/TSP), patients with multiple sclerosis, and healthy controls. Alongside PBMC samples, the set of some 98 TCR-beta libraries contained longitudinal samples, technical triplicates, and paired CD4+ and CD8+ T-cell subsets that had been sorted. The cohort included 60 to 75 subjects: about 14 with HAM/TSP, approximately 35 with multiple sclerosis, and some 20 healthy controls. What the work shows at the level of the full study, not this receptor alone: The highest TCR clonal expansion was observed in HAM/TSP patients, whereas the lowest was observed in MS patients, even when compared with healthy controls. In phylogenetic analysis, the repertoires of 18 of 34 MS patients grouped into a cluster of related CDR3 sequences, which suggests a possible signature at the repertoire level. Across subjects, expanded clones never shared an identical CDR3 amino acid sequence, which suggests that the TCR-beta repertoires in every group were private. The MS cluster was not associated with any clinical or MRI features, and the authors stated that larger cohorts are needed.

Sequences MNHNY (CDR1) and SVGAGI (CDR2) are obtained from the germline V gene (reference sequence). The CDR3 runs 15 amino acids, cysteine and phenylalanine included. The entry retains the CDR3 DNA only, 45 bases that are in frame from base 1. V is shortened by 5 bases, J by 2 bases, and the region joining them spans 13 bases. cDNA synthesis used template-switch 5'RACE with a primer carrying a 10-nucleotide random unique molecular identifier tagging each TCR transcript. Each sequencing run produced over 160 million TCR-beta sequences covering 15-18 subjects. The RNeasy kit was used to extract total RNA. The KAPA Real-time Library Amplification kit was used to amplify TCR-beta VDJ regions with primers for the TCR constant region and the 5'RACE anchor. Sample indexes and Illumina adaptors were added in a first PCR, and a second PCR then increased library yield. After Ampure bead purification, the roughly 650 bp TCR product was size-selected on a 2% E-gel SizeSelection system. Library quality was checked on a Bioanalyzer, concentration was measured with Qubit, and libraries were quantified with the Kapa Library Quantification kit before pooling. Libraries were sequenced paired-end 2 x 150 bp on an Illumina HiSeq 2500. To increase sequence diversity, about 23-32% phiX was spiked into each library pool. The original methods were these. Quality-filtered reads were processed with the UMI-based MiGEC pipeline, and over 85% of raw TCR sequences were removed by the MiGEC pipeline during error correction. IMGT germline references were used for alignment of VDJ genes, and clonotypes were defined by a unique CDR3 amino acid sequence together with V-J genes. VDJtools evaluated clonal expansion, Shannon diversity and CDR3 relatedness (CalcPairwiseDistances, ClusterSamples); CLCbio workbench built phylogenetic trees. A clone was classed as expanded if it had 8 or more unique UMIs, a cutoff based on coefficient-of-variation modelling across technical triplicates. TCRdb cleaned the public reads at Q25 with fastp, built clones with MiXCR and kept in-frame beta chains. Rows merge per CDR3 protein into single entries with the most common DNA and genes. V and J calls and clone size were set by TCRdb, not the authors. The sample table holds approximately 38,000 distinct CDR3 sequences, of which roughly 2.5% were seen once. Nearly 2.5% of the sample is taken by the ten largest.

This clonotype was observed many times. Its binding antigen is unknown. Qualities for individual bases were not recorded, and no much larger clone is one base off. Libraries from unsorted PBMCs were made from 2 million PBMCs kept in RNAlater at -80 degrees C until RNA extraction. Multiple sclerosis patients were enrolled in a US clinical protocol evaluating disease progression by magnetic resonance imaging. Peripheral blood underwent Ficoll-Hypaque density gradient centrifugation to isolate PBMCs, which were then cryopreserved in liquid nitrogen. The sequenced material came from PBMCs. The TCR originated in a man aged 45 to 65 with multiple sclerosis. The rearranged chain carries TRBV6-6 and TRBJ1-5; D gene: possibly TRBD1, on 6 matching bases. The CDR3: CASSHGQSGNQPQHF. The nucleotide sequence reads TGTGCCAGCAGTCACGGACAGTCTGGCAATCAGCCCCAGCATTTT.